This TCR beta chain was observed in a study of blood T cell repertoires in COVID-19 (dated by TCRdb to the early 2020s). General notes on the study: Samples from collaborators originated in the United States, Italy and Spain and spanned both the acute and convalescent phases of COVID-19. Deeply sampled blood TCRbeta repertoires from subjects exposed to, actively infected with, or recovered from COVID-19 were included in the dataset. The samples were drawn from two sources: the first 160 participants of the ongoing ImmuneRACE study, and 1,254 subjects contributed by 6 global collaborators. A de-identified subject ID, COVID-19 status, age in years and sex were almost always included in the sample metadata. A freely available public database, intended as a resource for researchers studying the immune response to SARS-CoV-2, is where the repertoires were released. Where HLA class I and class II types were available, the types were taken from metadata supplied by the sample provider, not from assay-based typing. The prospective study material was composed of cDNA or gDNA derived from T cells, B-cell-depleted T cells, or PBMCs. Study-wide conclusions, independent of this receptor: How much clinical and demographic metadata was included differed by source and by participant, and the metadata was provided uncurated.

TCRbeta CDR3 regions were amplified from genomic DNA by means of the immunoSEQ Assay, a bias-controlled multiplex PCR. In the paper's pipeline: Nucleated cell counts per sample were estimated from amplification of reference gene primers within the assay. To quantify the absolute abundance of each unique TCRbeta CDR3 rearrangement, sequence reads were collapsed and filtered. For each sample, productive Simpson clonality was calculated by taking the square root of Simpson's diversity index across productive rearrangements. Here the immuneACCESS table is served through TCRdb, limited to in-frame sequences with V and J called. Missing clones are a known gap in these copies; in checked studies unresolved V genes cover under half, and the rest lacks a known reason. That table supplies the V and J calls and clone size; D and trimming were determined from the DNA. The sample table records 9,500 to 15,000 clones; 82% of these occur just once. The ten largest make up roughly 22% of the sample.

Collaborating institutions collected whole blood in K2EDTA tubes following their own protocols. For TCRbeta analysis, collaborator samples were shipped as frozen whole blood, as isolated PBMCs, or as DNA extracted from either sample type. CDR1 and CDR2 were assigned from the germline V gene as MNHEY and SVGAGI. Trimming at the junction amounts to 4 bases on V and 6 bases on J, and the germline ends lie 15 bases apart. The CDR3 covers 14 residues, taking in both the cysteine and the phenylalanine. Of all the DNA, just the CDR3 is kept, 42 bases in frame from base 1. Turning to this clone: Its antigen is still unknown. Base qualities are not recorded, but no much larger clone differs from it by a single base.

The sample consisted of peripheral blood. This clonotype was obtained from a human donor in a cohort sampled during active COVID-19. The sequence links TRBV6-5 to TRBJ1-1; a weak D assignment points to TRBD1 (5 bases agree). CDR3 region: CASSWGGEFAEAFF. The DNA sequence is given as TGTGCCAGCAGTTGGGGGGGGGAGTTCGCTGAAGCTTTCTTT.